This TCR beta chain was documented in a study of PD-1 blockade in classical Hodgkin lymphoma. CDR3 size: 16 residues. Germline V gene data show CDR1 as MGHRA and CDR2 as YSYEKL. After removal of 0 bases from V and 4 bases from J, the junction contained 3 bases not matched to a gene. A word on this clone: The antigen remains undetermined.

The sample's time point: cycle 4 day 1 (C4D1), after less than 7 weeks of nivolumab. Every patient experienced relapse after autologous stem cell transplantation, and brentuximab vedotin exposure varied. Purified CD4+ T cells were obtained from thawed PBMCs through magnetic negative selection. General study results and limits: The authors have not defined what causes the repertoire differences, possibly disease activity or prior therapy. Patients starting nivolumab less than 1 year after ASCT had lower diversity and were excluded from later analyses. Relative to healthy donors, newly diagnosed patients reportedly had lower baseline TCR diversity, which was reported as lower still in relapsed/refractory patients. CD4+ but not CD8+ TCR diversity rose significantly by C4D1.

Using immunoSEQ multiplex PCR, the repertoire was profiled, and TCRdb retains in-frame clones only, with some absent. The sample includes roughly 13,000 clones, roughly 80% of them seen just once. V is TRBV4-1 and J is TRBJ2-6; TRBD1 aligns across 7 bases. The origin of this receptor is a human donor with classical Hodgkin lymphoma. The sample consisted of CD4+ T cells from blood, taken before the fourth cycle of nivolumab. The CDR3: CASSQDPGQGANVLTF. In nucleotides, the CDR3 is TGCGCCAGCAGCCAAGATCCGGGACAGGGGGCCAACGTCCTGACTTTC.